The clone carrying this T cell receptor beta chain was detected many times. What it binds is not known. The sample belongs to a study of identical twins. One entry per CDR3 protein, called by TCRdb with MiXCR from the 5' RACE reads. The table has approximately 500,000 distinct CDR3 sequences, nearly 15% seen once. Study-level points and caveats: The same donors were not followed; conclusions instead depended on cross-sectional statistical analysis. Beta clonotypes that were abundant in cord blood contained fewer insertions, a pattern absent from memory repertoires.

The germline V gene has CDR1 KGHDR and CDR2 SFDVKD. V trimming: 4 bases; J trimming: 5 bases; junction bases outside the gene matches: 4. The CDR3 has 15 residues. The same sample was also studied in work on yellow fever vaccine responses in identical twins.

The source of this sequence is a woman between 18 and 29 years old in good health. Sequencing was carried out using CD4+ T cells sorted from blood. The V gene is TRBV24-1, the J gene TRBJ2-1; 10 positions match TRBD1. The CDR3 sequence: CATSESGQGNNEQFF. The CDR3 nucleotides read TGTGCCACCAGTGAATCGGGACAGGGGAACAATGAGCAGTTCTTC.